The 32 T cell receptor beta chains below were found in one sample sequenced in a study of T cells of healthy individuals. One entry per CDR3 protein, called by TCRdb with MiXCR from the 5' RACE reads. The data show nearly 100,000 distinct CDR3 sequences, roughly a sixth seen once. Receptors originate from a human donor in good health.

This clonotype has ten or more counts. The V and J genes are TRBV7-2 and TRBJ2-3; D might be TRBD2 (5 bases). In germline, CDR1 is SGHTA, CDR2 FQGNSA. V lost 5 bases and J 6 bases, leaving 9 bases between the germline ends. The CDR3 contains 12 residues. The CDR3 reads CASSPVADTQYF. The CDR3 bases are TGTGCCAGCAGCCCAGTAGCGGATACGCAGTATTTT.

The chain couples TRBV5-6 to TRBJ2-7; TRBD1 matches at 9 bases. From germline, CDR1 is SGHDT and CDR2 YYEEEE. This CDR3 spans 16 amino acids. V lost 4 bases to trimming and J lost 0 bases; unmatched junction nucleotides: 8. CDR3 bases: TGTGCCAGCAGCCGTCGCCCGGGACAGGGCTCCTACGAGCAGTACTTC. Translation gives CASSRRPGQGSYEQYF.

The chain has TRBV4-3 and TRBJ2-3; D gene uncertain. This CDR3 is 14 amino acids long. Germline V gene lookup returns CDR1 LGHNA and CDR2 YSLEER. Trimming stripped 0 bases from V and 2 bases from J, with 6 bases between. CDR3 in DNA: TGCGCCAGCAGCCAAGATCTGAACACAGATACGCAGTATTTT. Protein: CASSQDLNTDTQYF.

This clonotype was seen repeatedly, ten times or more. The chain couples TRBV5-1 to TRBJ2-7, with D possibly being TRBD1 (7 bases). V was pared by 3 bases and J by 6 bases, with 19 bases between. Germline V gene data show CDR1 as SGHRS and CDR2 as YFSETQ. The length of the CDR3 is 15 residues. The CDR3 is CASSSLEGRGAEQYF. The CDR3 nucleotides read TGCGCCAGCAGCTCCTTAGAGGGCAGGGGGGCCGAGCAGTACTTC. Drawing the rest from reference TRBV5-1 and TRBJ2-7, the complete variable domain is KAGVTQTPRYLIKTRGQQVTLSCSPISGHRSVSWYQQTPGQGLQFLFEYFSETQRNKGNFPGRFSGRQFSNSRSEMNVSTLELGDSALYLCASSSLEGRGAEQYFGPGTRLTVT.

This clonotype occurred a few times. The CDR3 spells CASSQAVLSGSVRTQYF. In DNA, the CDR3 is TGCGCCAGCAGCCAAGCGGTCCTTAGCGGGAGTGTCAGGACGCAGTATTTT. This sequence joins TRBV4-1 and TRBJ2-3; 9 bases match TRBD2. CDR3 length: 17 amino acids. Trimming at V came to 1 base and at J to 9 bases, leaving 14 bases not matched to a gene. CDR1 MGHRA and CDR2 YSYEKL come from the germline V gene.

The CDR3 region is CASSVGSGNTGELFF. CDR3 DNA: TGTGCCAGCAGCGTAGGTAGCGGGAACACCGGGGAGCTGTTTTTT. The chain carries TRBV9 and TRBJ2-2; perhaps TRBD2 as D (6 bases). V gave up 0 bases and J gave up 1 base, with 7 bases separating them. Germline CDR1 SGDLS, CDR2 YYNGEE. The CDR3 has 15 residues.

This clonotype was found a few times. This sequence joins TRBV4-2 and TRBJ2-7; D remains unclear. V was shortened by 0 bases and J by 3 bases, with 6 bases between the two germline ends. The CDR3 contains 13 residues. From germline, CDR1 is LGHNA and CDR2 YNFKEQ. The CDR3 DNA sequence: TGTGCCAGCAGCCAAGAGACCTACTACGAGCAGTACTTC. Translating it yields CASSQETYYEQYF.

The sample holds many counts of this clonotype. CDR3 sequence: CASSPEGVSYEQYF. CDR3 DNA: TGTGCCAGCAGCCCGGAGGGTGTGTCCTACGAGCAGTACTTC. This chain uses TRBV28 with TRBJ2-7, with D possibly matching TRBD2 (6 bases). CDR1 and CDR2 (germline): MDHEN, SYDVKM. Trimming left V 6 bases short and J 1 base short, with 13 bases between. This CDR3 has 14 residues.

This clonotype was seen repeatedly, ten times or more. The V gene is TRBV12-3 or TRBV12-4, the J gene TRBJ1-4; the D is unclear. The V end was cut by 3 bases, the J end by 0 bases, with 5 bases between. This CDR3 region has 14 residues. The CDR3 bases are TGTGCCAGCAGTTTTACAGCAACTAATGAAAAACTGTTTTTT. The encoded protein is CASSFTATNEKLFF.

The rearrangement links TRBV14 to TRBJ1-5, with unresolved D. V dropped 8 bases and J dropped 3 bases, with 8 bases sitting between them. Germline CDR1 SGHDN, CDR2 FVKESK. The CDR3 consists of 12 residues. CDR3: CASSMDNQPQHF. The DNA for the CDR3 is TGTGCCAGCTCAATGGACAATCAGCCCCAGCATTTT.

This clonotype was found many times. The V and J genes are TRBV4-3 and TRBJ2-3; 12 positions agree with TRBD2. The J segment lost 4 bases and the V segment lost 2 bases, leaving 7 bases of the junction unmatched. The length of the CDR3 is 17 residues. Germline V CDR1 and CDR2: LGHNA, YSLEER. CDR3 protein: CASSQSPSGGGPDTQYF. The CDR3 nucleotides are TGCGCCAGCAGCCAAAGCCCTAGCGGGGGGGGACCAGATACGCAGTATTTT.

V usage is TRBV4-3 and J usage is TRBJ2-2, with 12 bases aligning to TRBD2. The CDR3 has 18 amino acids. V was clipped by 2 bases and J by 2 bases; unmatched bases: 6. The germline gives CDR1 LGHNA, CDR2 YSLEER. The CDR3 reads CASSQLLAGGPNTGELFF. CDR3 coding DNA: TGCGCCAGCAGCCAACTGCTAGCGGGGGGGCCTAACACCGGGGAGCTGTTTTTT.

There are many counts of this clonotype. The chain employs TRBV30 and TRBJ2-1; 8 bases are shared with TRBD2. V shed 8 bases and J 10 bases; nucleotides not matched to a gene: 13. Germline CDR1 is GTSNPN and CDR2 is SVGIG (reference sequence). CDR3 size: 13 residues. CDR3 nucleotides: TGTGCCCAAAGTGCGGGACTAGAGGGGGAGCAGTTCTTC. Protein product: CAQSAGLEGEQFF.

This clonotype was recorded at least ten times. The V gene is TRBV28, the J gene TRBJ1-1; the D is unclear. V was clipped by 10 bases and J by 3 bases, with 6 bases between them. The CDR3 is 10 residues long. Germline CDR1 and CDR2: MDHEN and SYDVKM. CDR3 amino acids: CATLYTEAFF. CDR3 DNA sequence: TGTGCCACCCTCTACACTGAAGCTTTCTTT.

Ten or more counts support this clonotype. This chain connects TRBV29-1 to TRBJ2-5; 7 nucleotides align to TRBD1. There are 14 residues in the CDR3. Germline assignment: CDR1 SQVTM and CDR2 ANQGSEA. J gave up 7 bases and V 3 bases, and 11 bases lay outside the gene matches. The CDR3 DNA is TGCAGCGTTGAGGACAGGACCGCGGGTGGGACCCAGTACTTC. Protein product: CSVEDRTAGGTQYF.

This clonotype was found many times. The chain recombines TRBV4-3 with TRBJ2-1, with 7 bases identical to TRBD1. The germline V gene encodes CDR1 LGHNA and CDR2 YSLEER. Trimming took 0 bases from V and 6 from J; bases not matched to a gene: 2. The CDR3 consists of 14 residues. CDR3 residues: CASSQETGLNEQFF. CDR3 coding DNA: TGCGCCAGCAGCCAAGAGACAGGGCTCAATGAGCAGTTCTTC.

This clonotype was found a few times. The CDR3: CASSHISGRISTDTQYF. CDR3 bases: TGTGCCAGCAGTCATATTAGCGGGAGGATAAGCACAGATACGCAGTATTTT. The chain recombines TRBV3-1 with TRBJ2-3; 10 nucleotides align to TRBD2. The CDR3 runs 17 residues. V shed 6 bases and J 0 bases; nucleotides not matched to a gene: 9. Germline V gene sequence: CDR1 LGHDT, CDR2 YNNKEL (reference sequence).

This clonotype came up many times. The chain joins TRBV7-8 to TRBJ2-4; 11 positions match TRBD1. V trimming: 5 bases; J trimming: 8 bases; junction bases outside the gene matches: 8. CDR3 length equals 15 residues. CDR1 and CDR2 (germline): SGHVS, FQNEAQ. The CDR3 DNA follows: TGTGCCAGCAGCCCGAGGACAGGGGGCAGAGACATTCAGTACTTC. Translating it yields CASSPRTGGRDIQYF.

The V gene is TRBV2, the J gene TRBJ2-7; TRBD2 matches at 7 bases. Per germline, CDR1 SNHLY and CDR2 FYNNEI. J lost 6 bases, V lost 2 bases, and 7 bases had no gene match. This CDR3 has 14 amino acids. In DNA form, the CDR3 reads TGTGCCAGCAGTGAATCGGCTAGCGGCGTCGAGCAGTACTTC. Protein sequence: CASSESASGVEQYF.

V usage is TRBV27 and J usage is TRBJ2-3, with D possibly matching TRBD1 (6 bases). CDR1 and CDR2 from the germline V gene are MNHEY and SMNVEV (reference sequence). This CDR3 is 15 amino acids long. V shed 4 bases and J shed 2 bases, with 13 bases lying between them. CDR3 in DNA: TGTGCCAGCAGTTCTTACAGGGATCCCACAGATACGCAGTATTTT. Amino acid sequence: CASSSYRDPTDTQYF.

The sample holds many counts of this clonotype. This chain links TRBV6-4 with TRBJ2-6; D possibly uses TRBD1 or TRBD2 (5 bases each). V was trimmed by 3 bases and J by 2 bases, leaving 5 bases between them. The germline V gene encodes CDR1 MRHNA and CDR2 SNTAGT. This CDR3 is built from 14 residues. Here the CDR3 reads CASSEGAGANVLTF. The CDR3, as DNA: TGTGCCAGCAGTGAGGGGGCTGGGGCCAACGTCCTGACTTTC.

The chain joins TRBV19 to TRBJ1-2, with D possibly being TRBD1 (5 bases). The V and J ends lost 3 bases and 8 bases respectively, with 10 bases between them. This CDR3 spans 12 amino acids. Looked up from germline, CDR1 is LNHDA and CDR2 is SQIVND (reference sequence). The CDR3 DNA is TGTGCCAGTAGTATTCCGGGGCAGGGCTACACCTTC. This translates into CASSIPGQGYTF.

This clonotype was found a few times. This chain uses TRBV6-6 with TRBJ1-4; TRBD1 aligns across 8 bases. Trimming cost V 6 bases and J 7 bases; bases outside gene matches: 7. This CDR3 is built from 14 residues. Per germline, CDR1 MNHNY and CDR2 SVGAGI (reference sequence). This CDR3 is CASRGQGLGEKLFF. CDR3 sequence (DNA): TGTGCCAGCAGAGGACAGGGCTTAGGTGAAAAACTGTTTTTT.

At least ten counts were recorded for this clonotype. This sequence joins TRBV4-3 and TRBJ2-4; 12 positions agree with TRBD1. The germline CDR1 and CDR2 sequences are LGHNA and YSLEER. CDR3 length: 16 amino acids. V lost 4 bases and J lost 8; bases outside the gene matches: 9. The chain's CDR3 is CASSLDPGQGADIQYF. The CDR3 coding sequence is TGCGCCAGCAGCCTAGACCCGGGACAGGGGGCGGACATTCAGTACTTC.

This clonotype came up many times. This sequence joins TRBV4-2 and TRBJ2-6; tentatively, D is TRBD1 (5 bases). CDR1 and CDR2 from the germline V gene are LGHNA and YNFKEQ. The CDR3 has 16 amino acids. The ends were cut back, 0 bases at V and 1 base at J, with 7 bases in the middle. The CDR3 DNA sequence: TGTGCCAGCAGCCAAGAAAGGGGATCTGGGGCCAACGTCCTGACTTTC. It codes for CASSQERGSGANVLTF.

Many counts were recorded for this clonotype. The rearrangement links TRBV20-1 to TRBJ1-5, with unresolved D. Trimming pared 3 bases from V and 1 base from J, leaving 10 bases between. From germline, CDR1 is DFQATT and CDR2 SNEGSKA (reference sequence). There are 14 residues in the CDR3. DNA for the CDR3: TGCAGTGCTAGCCAAGGAGTAAGCAATCAGCCCCAGCATTTT. As protein: CSASQGVSNQPQHF.

This clonotype was found a few times. The rearrangement uses TRBV4-1 and TRBJ2-7; D may correspond to TRBD1 or TRBD2 (5 bases each). The CDR3 is 14 amino acids. Germline assignment: CDR1 MGHRA and CDR2 YSYEKL. Trimming pared 4 bases from V and 2 bases from J, leaving 12 bases between. CDR3 region: CASSPGTAAYEQYF. In DNA, the CDR3 is TGCGCCAGCAGCCCGGGGACCGCCGCCTACGAGCAGTACTTC.

The rearrangement joins TRBV21-1 to TRBJ2-4. TRBV21-1 is tagged as a pseudogene. This CDR3 region has 18 residues. The CDR3 loop reads CASSKDGLQTRAKNIQYF. The CDR3 region has the DNA TGTGCCAGCAGCAAAGATGGGCTTCAAACGCGGGCCAAAAACATTCAGTACTTC.

There are a few counts of this clonotype. This chain joins TRBV9 and TRBJ2-1; 9 bases agree with TRBD1. The CDR3 consists of 15 residues. Germline V gives CDR1 SGDLS, CDR2 YYNGEE. V lost 3 bases to trimming and J lost 6 bases; unmatched junction nucleotides: 7. CDR3 sequence (DNA): TGTGCCAGCAGCGCGGGACAGGGAACAGGCAATGAGCAGTTCTTC. This encodes CASSAGQGTGNEQFF.

CDR3 in DNA: TGTGCCAGCAGCTTGAGCAGAGGCGGCTACACCTTC. Encoded protein: CASSLSRGGYTF. J is TRBJ1-2 and V is TRBV5-6; D is undetermined. Germline CDR1 and CDR2: SGHDT and YYEEEE. CDR3 length: 12 residues. The V gene lost 1 base and the J gene lost 8 bases, with 9 bases spanning the gap.

This clonotype was counted at least ten times. The rearrangement joins TRBV20-1 to TRBJ2-7; D gene uncertain. Trimming left V 5 bases short and J 4 bases short, with 18 bases between. The CDR3 consists of 14 residues. Germline-derived CDR1 and CDR2 are DFQATT and SNEGSKA (reference sequence). The CDR3 protein is CSAATVYMSYEQYF. For the CDR3, the DNA is TGCAGTGCTGCAACAGTATACATGAGTTACGAGCAGTACTTC.

Concerning this clonotype: Given a much more abundant clone one base away, this may be a read error. This chain connects TRBV11-1 to TRBJ2-2, with D perhaps matching TRBD1 (5 bases). The CDR3 is made up of 14 amino acids. Germline values: CDR1 SGHAT, CDR2 FQDESV (reference sequence). V was cut by 3 bases and J by 10 bases, with 15 bases left in between. Here the CDR3 reads CASSFIGAGVELFF. Here the CDR3 DNA reads TGTGCCAGCAGCTTTATAGGGGCTGGCGTGGAGCTGTTTTTT.